The 20 T cell receptor beta chains below all came from one sample that was sequenced in a study of shared clonotypes between healthy human individuals. TCRdb's table, derived via immunoSEQ multiplex PCR, lists solely in-frame clones and lacks some. The sample shows about 1.5 million clones, 95% to 99% of them seen only once. Specimen: naive CD4+ T cells sorted from blood. As to subset: CD45RA+ positively selected. These receptors were obtained from a man aged 25-45 years in good health.

This sequence joins TRBV2 and TRBJ2-3, with TRBD1 matching over 9 bases. After removal of 6 bases from V and 5 bases from J, the junction contained 3 bases not matched to a gene. The V gene's germline CDR1 is SNHLY and CDR2 FYNNEI. The CDR3 spans 13 residues. Here the CDR3 DNA reads TGTGCCAGCAGGCAGGACAGGGGAGATACGCAGTATTTT. Translated, it gives CASRQDRGDTQYF.

The chain carries TRBV7-9 and TRBJ1-5; D may be TRBD1 (5 bases). V was shortened by 5 bases and J by 5 bases, with 10 bases between the two germline ends. Germline V gene data show CDR1 as SEHNR and CDR2 as FQNEAQ (reference sequence). This CDR3 contains 13 residues. The CDR3 is CASSPPGDQPQHF. The CDR3 DNA follows: TGTGCCAGCAGCCCACCGGGGGATCAGCCCCAGCATTTT.

The J gene is TRBJ2-5, the V gene TRBV4-1, with 7 bases aligning to TRBD2. This CDR3 has 16 residues. The V gene end was trimmed by 1 base and the J gene end by 5 bases; junction bases not matched to a gene: 10. CDR1 and CDR2 (germline): MGHRA, YSYEKL. DNA for the CDR3: TGCGCCAGCAGCCAAGTTGTGACTAGCAATTCGGAGACCCAGTACTTC. It specifies CASSQVVTSNSETQYF.

V gene TRBV5-1 combines with J gene TRBJ1-1; D remains ambiguous. The CDR3 length is 13 residues. The germline V gene encodes CDR1 SGHRS and CDR2 YFSETQ. V was shortened by 2 bases and J by 0 bases, with 5 bases between the two germline ends. This CDR3 is CASSFQLNTEAFF. For the CDR3, the DNA is TGCGCCAGCAGCTTCCAGCTGAACACTGAAGCTTTCTTT.

As regards this clone: Other nucleotide sequences in the sample specify the same CDR3. The rearrangement uses TRBV9 and TRBJ2-1, with D possibly TRBD2 on 5 matching bases. V was shortened by 3 bases and J by 1 base, with 8 bases between the two germline ends. This CDR3 contains 14 residues. CDR1 is SGDLS and CDR2 is YYNGEE in the germline V gene. The CDR3 DNA sequence: TGTGCCAGCAGCGCAGGAGGTTCCTACAATGAGCAGTTCTTC. Translating it yields CASSAGGSYNEQFF.

This clone was counted a single time. V and J are TRBV29-1 and TRBJ2-2; 11 bases agree with TRBD1. In germline, CDR1 is SQVTM, CDR2 ANQGSEA. This CDR3 has 15 residues. V lost 6 bases and J lost 6; bases outside the gene matches: 9. The CDR3 nucleotides are TGCAGCGTCCATCGGACAGGGGGCGAATCCGGGGAGCTGTTTTTT. Protein product: CSVHRTGGESGELFF.

A single count supports this clone. CDR3 in DNA: TGTGCCACCGGAAACTCCAGGGGTACTGAGCAGTTCTTC. Protein product: CATGNSRGTEQFF. V is TRBV19 and J is TRBJ2-1; weak D call: TRBD1 (6 bases). Per germline, CDR1 LNHDA and CDR2 SQIVND (reference sequence). The V and J ends lost 10 bases and 9 bases respectively, with 19 bases between them. The CDR3 is 13 residues long. Full variable domain (remainder filled in from reference TRBV19 and TRBJ2-1): DGGITQSPKYLFRKEGQNVTLSCEQNLNHDAMYWYRQDPGQGLRLIYYSQIVNDFQKGDIAEGYSVSREKKESFPLTVTSAQKNPTAFYLCATGNSRGTEQFFGPGTRLTVL.

The chain combines TRBV6-6 with TRBJ2-3; 9 nucleotides agree with TRBD2. The germline CDR1 and CDR2 sequences are MNHNY and SVGAGI (reference sequence). The CDR3 runs to 15 residues. V shed 0 bases, J shed 3 bases, and the junction held 1 base outside the gene matches. The CDR3 DNA sequence: TGTGCCAGCAGTTACTCTACTAGCGGGACAGATACGCAGTATTTT. Protein sequence: CASSYSTSGTDTQYF.

This chain connects TRBV10-2 to TRBJ2-7; D not certain. This CDR3 comprises 12 residues. The V end lost 6 bases, the J end lost 5 bases, and 11 bases lay between the germline ends. CDR1 WSHSY and CDR2 SAAADI come from the germline V gene. CDR3 DNA: TGCGCCAGCAGCCCTCCTCGGGACGAGCAGTACTTC. It yields the protein CASSPPRDEQYF.

The chain carries TRBV28 and TRBJ2-1, with 9 positions matching TRBD1. With 6 bases clipped from V and 4 bases from J, the junction kept 7 bases outside the gene matches. CDR1 is MDHEN, CDR2 SYDVKM, per germline. This CDR3 comprises 15 residues. The CDR3 DNA reads TGTGCCAGCAGGCGCCCGGGACAGGGATACAATGAGCAGTTCTTC. Encoded protein: CASRRPGQGYNEQFF. The variable domain in full, completed from reference TRBV28 and TRBJ2-1, reads DVKVTQSSRYLVKRTGEKVFLECVQDMDHENMFWYRQDPGLGLRLIYFSYDVKMKEKGDIPEGYSVSREKKERFSLILESASTNQTSMYLCASRRPGQGYNEQFFGPGTRLTVL.

This clone occurred once. The gene calls are TRBV19 and TRBJ1-1, with a possible D match to TRBD1 (6 bases). CDR1 is LNHDA and CDR2 is SQIVND in the germline V gene (reference sequence). The CDR3 has 16 residues. Trimming took off 5 bases at V and 4 bases at J, with 20 bases between the two ends. CDR3 residues: CASSARGAGASTEAFF. CDR3 coding DNA: TGTGCCAGTAGTGCTCGAGGGGCGGGGGCGAGCACTGAAGCTTTCTTT.

The chain recombines TRBV7-2 with TRBJ2-2; possibly TRBD2 for D (6 bases). In germline, CDR1 is SGHTA, CDR2 FQGNSA. The CDR3 runs to 15 residues. Trimming removed 1 base from V and 6 bases from J, with 12 bases in between. The CDR3 protein is CASSLGALASGELFF. The CDR3, as DNA: TGTGCCAGCAGCTTAGGCGCACTAGCTTCCGGGGAGCTGTTTTTT.

V and J are TRBV6-6 and TRBJ2-7; 11 bases fit TRBD2. The V and J ends lost 6 bases and 4 bases, in that order; junction bases with no gene match: 8. Germline loops: CDR1 MNHNY, CDR2 SVGAGI (reference sequence). The CDR3 loop spans 15 amino acids. Here the CDR3 reads CASRRTSGSGYEQYF. CDR3 DNA sequence: TGTGCCAGCAGACGTACTAGCGGGAGTGGGTACGAGCAGTACTTC.

The chain recombines TRBV5-1 with TRBJ2-5; 8 positions agree with TRBD2. This CDR3 has 17 residues. J was trimmed by 5 bases and V by 4 bases; bases with no gene match: 16. From germline, CDR1 is SGHRS and CDR2 YFSETQ. The CDR3 region has the DNA TGCGCCAGCAGCGTGACCCCGGGACTAGGGGGAGGGGAGACCCAGTACTTC. The encoded protein is CASSVTPGLGGGETQYF.

The V and J genes are TRBV5-4 and TRBJ2-3; D gene uncertain. This CDR3 has 11 residues. In germline, CDR1 is SGHNT, CDR2 YYREEE (reference sequence). V was clipped by 7 bases and J by 6 bases, with 9 bases between them. The CDR3: CASYQGDTQYF. The DNA for the CDR3 is TGTGCCAGCTATCAAGGGGATACGCAGTATTTT.

The chain combines TRBV15 with TRBJ1-5; the match to TRBD1 covers 8 bases. Germline CDR1 reads LNHNV; CDR2 reads YYDKDF (reference sequence). Unmatched junction bases numbered 3, after V lost 3 bases and J lost 5 bases. The CDR3 totals 14 residues. In DNA, the CDR3 is TGTGCCACCAGCAGCCGGGACAGGTATCAGCCCCAGCATTTT. Protein: CATSSRDRYQPQHF.

The genes are TRBV14 and TRBJ2-3; 9 positions agree with TRBD2. Germline values: CDR1 SGHDN, CDR2 FVKESK. The ends lost 7 bases at V and 3 bases at J; junction bases unmatched: 11. The CDR3 totals 16 residues. The CDR3: CASTPISGSWTDTQYF. CDR3 in DNA: TGTGCCAGCACCCCTATTAGCGGGAGTTGGACAGATACGCAGTATTTT.

This chain links TRBV18 with TRBJ2-5; 8 positions agree with TRBD2. Germline V gene lookup returns CDR1 KGHSH and CDR2 LQKENI. The ends lost 6 bases at V and 1 base at J; junction bases unmatched: 1. This CDR3 has 13 residues. CDR3 nucleotide sequence: TGTGCCAGCTCTAGCGGGATCCAAGAGACCCAGTACTTC. Its translation is CASSSGIQETQYF.

The CDR3 bases are TGCGCCAGCAGCCTTTTAGCGGGAGTTGACAATGAGCAGTTCTTC. Translation gives CASSLLAGVDNEQFF. The rearrangement joins TRBV10-2 to TRBJ2-1; TRBD2 agrees at 9 bases. V dropped 6 bases and J dropped 5; count of bases not matched to a gene: 8. The CDR3 is 15 amino acids. Per germline, CDR1 WSHSY and CDR2 SAAADI.

The rearrangement uses TRBV5-6 and TRBJ1-2; D is unresolved. The CDR3 runs to 14 residues. From germline, CDR1 is SGHDT and CDR2 YYEEEE. Trimming removed 0 bases at V and 3 bases at J, with 9 bases between. CDR3 nucleotides: TGTGCCAGCAGCTTGGTGCGGCTAGACTATGGCTACACCTTC. Translation: CASSLVRLDYGYTF.